This note documents a single T cell receptor (beta chain) sequence. Its target is unknown. This entry is derived from a study of CD4+ T cells in melanoma. Profiling relied on immunoSEQ multiplex PCR, and the TCRdb table lists in-frame clones only, not all of them. The table lists more than 90,000 clones, about nine tenths of them singletons. From germline, CDR1 is SGHRS and CDR2 YFSETQ. The V end was cut by 0 bases, the J end by 3 bases, with 12 bases between. The CDR3 loop spans 15 amino acids. Study outcomes and limitations: Diverse differentiation states were reported for melanoma neoantigen-specific CD4+ T cells. A reported correlation linked neoantigen-specific CD4+ T cells to CD8+, macrophage and B cell function.

The chain has TRBV5-1 and TRBJ1-2, with D maybe TRBD1 (6 bases). The receptor was isolated from a human donor with melanoma. The specimen was peripheral blood. CDR3 nucleotides: TGCGCCAGCAGCTTGGGCGCAGGGGCGGACTATGGCTACACCTTC. It encodes CASSLGAGADYGYTF.